The source of this TCR beta chain is a study of siplizumab effects on memory and regulatory T cells. Study outcomes and limitations: Suppression by proliferating Tregs derived from siplizumab cultures was not verified. Unstimulated subsets accounted for the mapping of only a minor share of the clones that were alloreactive.

A note on this clone: The antigen is not known.

V lost 0 bases and J 3 bases, leaving 7 bases between the germline ends. CDR1 is SGHKS and CDR2 is YYEKEE in the germline V gene (reference sequence). The length of the CDR3 is 14 residues. Each sample had roughly 10^5 TCR templates assayed. TCRdb's table, derived via immunoSEQ multiplex PCR, lists solely in-frame clones and lacks some. The sample carries 85,000 to 130,000 clones, about 91% recorded once. Sequences were obtained from Tregs sorted from blood. J is TRBJ1-3 and V is TRBV5-5; D is uncertain. This receptor was taken from a human donor in good health. The CDR3 DNA sequence: TGTGCCAGCAGCTTGGAGGGTGGTGGAAACACCATATATTTT. This codes for CASSLEGGGNTIYF.